This T cell receptor beta chain was captured by sequencing in a study of control samples from healthy donors and cancer patients. V was cut by 8 bases and J by 7 bases, with 12 bases left in between. This CDR3 contains 12 residues. Germline CDR1 is ENHRY and CDR2 is SYGVKD. This clone has only one observation. The assay was immunoSEQ multiplex PCR, and TCRdb's table has in-frame clones only and misses some. The table includes 85,000 to 110,000 clones, about 89% detected once. The sequencing sample was made of PBMCs. The TCR was taken from a man between 60 and 75 years old with lung cancer. The chain carries TRBV10-3 and TRBJ2-1, with D possibly called TRBD1 or TRBD2 (5 bases each). The CDR3: CAIGGDGNEQFF. In DNA form, the CDR3 reads TGTGCCATCGGGGGTGACGGGAATGAGCAGTTCTTC.